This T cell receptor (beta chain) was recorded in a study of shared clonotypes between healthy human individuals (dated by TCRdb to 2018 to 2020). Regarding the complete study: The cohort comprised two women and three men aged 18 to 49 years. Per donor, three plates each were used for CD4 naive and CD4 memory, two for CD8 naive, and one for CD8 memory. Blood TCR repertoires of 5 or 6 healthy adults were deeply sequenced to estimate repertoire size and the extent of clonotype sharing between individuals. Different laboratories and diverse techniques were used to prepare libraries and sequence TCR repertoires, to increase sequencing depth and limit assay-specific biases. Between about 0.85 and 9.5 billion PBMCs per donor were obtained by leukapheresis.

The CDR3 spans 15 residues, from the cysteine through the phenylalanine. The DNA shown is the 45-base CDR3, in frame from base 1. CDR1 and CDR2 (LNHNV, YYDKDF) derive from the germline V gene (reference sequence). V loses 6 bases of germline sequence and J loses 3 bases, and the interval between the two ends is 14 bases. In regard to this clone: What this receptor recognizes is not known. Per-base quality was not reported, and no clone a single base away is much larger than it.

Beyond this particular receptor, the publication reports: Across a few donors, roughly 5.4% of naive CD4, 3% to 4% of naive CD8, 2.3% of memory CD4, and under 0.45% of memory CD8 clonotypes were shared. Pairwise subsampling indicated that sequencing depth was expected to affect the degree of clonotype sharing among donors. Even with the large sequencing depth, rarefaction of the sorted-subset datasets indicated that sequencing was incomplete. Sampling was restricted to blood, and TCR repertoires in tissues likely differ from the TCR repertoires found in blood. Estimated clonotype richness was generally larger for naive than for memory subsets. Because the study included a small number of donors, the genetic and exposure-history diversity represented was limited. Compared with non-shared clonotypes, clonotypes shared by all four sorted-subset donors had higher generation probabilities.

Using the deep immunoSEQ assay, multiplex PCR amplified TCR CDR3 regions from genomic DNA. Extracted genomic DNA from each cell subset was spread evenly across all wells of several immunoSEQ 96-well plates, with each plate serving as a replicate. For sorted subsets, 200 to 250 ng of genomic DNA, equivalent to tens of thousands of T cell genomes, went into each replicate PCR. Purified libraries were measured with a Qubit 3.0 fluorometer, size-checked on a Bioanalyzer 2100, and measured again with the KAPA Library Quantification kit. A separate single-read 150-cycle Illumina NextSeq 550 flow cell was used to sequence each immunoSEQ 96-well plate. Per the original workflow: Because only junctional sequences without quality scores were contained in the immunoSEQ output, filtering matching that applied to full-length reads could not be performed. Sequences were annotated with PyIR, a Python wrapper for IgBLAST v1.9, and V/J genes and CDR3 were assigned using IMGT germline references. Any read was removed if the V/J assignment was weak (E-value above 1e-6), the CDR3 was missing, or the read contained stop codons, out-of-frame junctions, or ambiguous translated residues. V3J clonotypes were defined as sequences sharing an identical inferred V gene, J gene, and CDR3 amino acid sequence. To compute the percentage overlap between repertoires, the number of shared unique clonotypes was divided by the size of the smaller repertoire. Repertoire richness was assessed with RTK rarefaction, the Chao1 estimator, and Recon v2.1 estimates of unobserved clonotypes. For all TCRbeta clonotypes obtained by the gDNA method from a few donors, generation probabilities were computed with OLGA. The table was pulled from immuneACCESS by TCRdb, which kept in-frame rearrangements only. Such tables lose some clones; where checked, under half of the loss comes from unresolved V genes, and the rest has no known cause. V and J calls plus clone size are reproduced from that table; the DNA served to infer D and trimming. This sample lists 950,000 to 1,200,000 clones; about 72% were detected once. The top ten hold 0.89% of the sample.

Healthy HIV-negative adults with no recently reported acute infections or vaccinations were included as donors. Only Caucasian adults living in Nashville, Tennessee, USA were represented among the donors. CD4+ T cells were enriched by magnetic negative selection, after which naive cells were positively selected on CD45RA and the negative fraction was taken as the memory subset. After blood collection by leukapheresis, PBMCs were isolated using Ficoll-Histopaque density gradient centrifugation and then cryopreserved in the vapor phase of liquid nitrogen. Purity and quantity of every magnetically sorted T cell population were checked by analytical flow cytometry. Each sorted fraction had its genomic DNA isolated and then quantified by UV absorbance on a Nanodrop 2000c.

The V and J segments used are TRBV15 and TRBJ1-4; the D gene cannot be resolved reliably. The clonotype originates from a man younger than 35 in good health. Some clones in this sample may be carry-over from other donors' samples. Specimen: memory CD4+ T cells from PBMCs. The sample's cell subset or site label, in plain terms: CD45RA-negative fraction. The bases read TGTGCCACCAGTCCCGTGGGAGGGCCTAATGAAAAACTGTTTTTT. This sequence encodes CATSPVGGPNEKLFF.